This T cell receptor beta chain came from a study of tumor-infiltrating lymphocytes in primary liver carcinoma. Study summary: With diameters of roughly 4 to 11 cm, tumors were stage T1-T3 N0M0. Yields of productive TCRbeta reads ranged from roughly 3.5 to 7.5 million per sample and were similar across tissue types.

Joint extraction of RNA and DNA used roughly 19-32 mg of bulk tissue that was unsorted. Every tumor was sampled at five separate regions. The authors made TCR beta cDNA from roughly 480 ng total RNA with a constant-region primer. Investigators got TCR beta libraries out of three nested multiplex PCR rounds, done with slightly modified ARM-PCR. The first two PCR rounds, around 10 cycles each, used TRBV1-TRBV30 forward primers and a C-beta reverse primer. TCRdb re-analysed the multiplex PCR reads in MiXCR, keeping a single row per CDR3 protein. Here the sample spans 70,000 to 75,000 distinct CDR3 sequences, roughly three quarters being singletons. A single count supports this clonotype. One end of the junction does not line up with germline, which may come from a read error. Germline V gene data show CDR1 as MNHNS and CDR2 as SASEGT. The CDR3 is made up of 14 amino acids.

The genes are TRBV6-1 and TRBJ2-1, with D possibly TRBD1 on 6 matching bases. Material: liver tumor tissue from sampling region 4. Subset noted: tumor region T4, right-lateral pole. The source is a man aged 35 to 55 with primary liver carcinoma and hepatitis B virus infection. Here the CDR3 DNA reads TGTACCAGCAGTGAATGGCAGGGGACGGATGAACAGTTCTTC. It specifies CTSSEWQGTDEQFF.